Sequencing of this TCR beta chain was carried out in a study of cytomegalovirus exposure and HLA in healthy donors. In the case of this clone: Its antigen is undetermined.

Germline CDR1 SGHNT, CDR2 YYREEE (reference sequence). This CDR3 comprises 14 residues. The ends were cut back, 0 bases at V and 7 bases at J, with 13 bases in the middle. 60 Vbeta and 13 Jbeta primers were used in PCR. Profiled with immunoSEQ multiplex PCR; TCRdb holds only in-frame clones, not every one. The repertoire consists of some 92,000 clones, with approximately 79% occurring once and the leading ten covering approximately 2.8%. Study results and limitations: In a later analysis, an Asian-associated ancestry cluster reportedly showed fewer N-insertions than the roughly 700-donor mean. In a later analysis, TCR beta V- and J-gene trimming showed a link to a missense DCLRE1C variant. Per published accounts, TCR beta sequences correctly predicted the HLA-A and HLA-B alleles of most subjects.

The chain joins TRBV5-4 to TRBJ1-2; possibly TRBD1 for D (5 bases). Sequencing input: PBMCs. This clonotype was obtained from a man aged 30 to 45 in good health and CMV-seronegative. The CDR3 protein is CASSLGTNLGGYTF. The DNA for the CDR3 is TGTGCCAGCAGCTTGGGGACAAACCTGGGTGGCTACACCTTC.